The entry below gives a single T cell receptor beta chain sequence along with its context. No antigen is known for it. The DNA is omitted, as the CDR3 cannot be located on it reliably, and the CDR3 follows TCRdb's listing. TCRdb re-analysed the multiplex PCR reads in MiXCR, keeping a single row per CDR3 protein. The data contain around 130,000 distinct CDR3 sequences, just under 20% of them seen just once; the ten biggest clones take up roughly 3.5%. The lymph nodes were axillary draining lymph nodes from breast cancer patients. CDR1 and CDR2 from the germline V gene are SGHTA and FQGNSA. The CDR3 extends over 23 residues, inclusive of both ends. These data belong to a study of breast tumors, draining lymph nodes, adjacent tissues. Notes on the study in general: Tumor and nontumor repertoires were significantly more similar in luminal-like than in basal-like breast cancer. That most tumor T cells come from lymph nodes remained unproven. Tumor TCR diversity was below lymph nodes but above nontumor tissue.

The TCR was taken from a female donor with breast cancer. Some clones in this sample may be carry-over from other donors' samples. The gene calls are TRBV7-2 and TRBJ2-1; the table's D call TRBD1 went unverified against the DNA. What was sequenced was axillary lymph node tissue. The CDR3 is CASSFYICSAIPWRDRGLDEQFF.